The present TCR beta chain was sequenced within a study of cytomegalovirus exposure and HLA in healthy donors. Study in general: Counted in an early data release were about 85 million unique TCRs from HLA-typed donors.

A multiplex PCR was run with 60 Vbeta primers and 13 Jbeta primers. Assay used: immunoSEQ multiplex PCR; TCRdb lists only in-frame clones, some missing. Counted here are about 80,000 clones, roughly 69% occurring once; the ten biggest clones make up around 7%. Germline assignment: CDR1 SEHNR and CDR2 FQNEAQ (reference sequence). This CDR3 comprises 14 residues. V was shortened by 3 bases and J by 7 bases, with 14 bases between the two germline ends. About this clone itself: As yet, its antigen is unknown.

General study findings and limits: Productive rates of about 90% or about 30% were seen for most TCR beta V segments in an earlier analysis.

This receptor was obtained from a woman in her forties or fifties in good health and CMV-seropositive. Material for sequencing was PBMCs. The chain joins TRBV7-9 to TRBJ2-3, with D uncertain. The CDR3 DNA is TGTGCCAGCAGCTTGGGCAGTATGTCGAATACGCAGTATTTT. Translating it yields CASSLGSMSNTQYF.